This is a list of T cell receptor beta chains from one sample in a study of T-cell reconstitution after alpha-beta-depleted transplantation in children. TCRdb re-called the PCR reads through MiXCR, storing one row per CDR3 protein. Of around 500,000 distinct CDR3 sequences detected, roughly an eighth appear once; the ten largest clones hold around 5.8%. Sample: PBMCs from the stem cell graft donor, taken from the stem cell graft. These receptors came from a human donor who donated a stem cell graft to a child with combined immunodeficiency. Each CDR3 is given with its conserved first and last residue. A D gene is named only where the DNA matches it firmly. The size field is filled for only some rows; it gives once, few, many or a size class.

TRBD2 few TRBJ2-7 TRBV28 TGTGCCAGCAGTCGCGAAGCGGGGTACTCCTACGAGCAGTACTTC CASSREAGYSYEQYF
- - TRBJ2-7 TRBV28 TGTGCCAGCACCCCCAGCCCACCTCAGGGCGAGCAGTACTTC CASTPSPPQGEQYF
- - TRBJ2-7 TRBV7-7 TGTGCTAGCAGCCCCGACAAGAGGGGCGAGCAGTACTTC CASSPDKRGEQYF
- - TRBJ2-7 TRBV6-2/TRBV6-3 TGTGCCAGCACCCTCAACAGGTTCTACGAGCAGTACTTC CASTLNRFYEQYF
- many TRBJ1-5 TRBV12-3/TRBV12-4 TGTGCCAGCAGTTTGGTCGGGGGAATTGGCAGCAATCAGCCCCAGCATTTT CASSLVGGIGSNQPQHF
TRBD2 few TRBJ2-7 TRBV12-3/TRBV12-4 TGTGCCAGCAGTGCCGGGACTACTTCCTACGAGCAGTACTTC CASSAGTTSYEQYF
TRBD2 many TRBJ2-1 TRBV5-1 TGCGCCAGCACCATAGCGGGGGCAACTTACAATGAGCAGTTCTTC CASTIAGATYNEQFF
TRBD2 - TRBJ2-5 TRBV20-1 TGCAGTGCTAGAGACCGACTAGCGGGAGGGCCAGAGACCCAGTACTTC CSARDRLAGGPETQYF
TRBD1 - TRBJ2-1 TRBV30 TGTGCCCGGACAGGTGACTCCTACAATGAGCAGTTCTTC CARTGDSYNEQFF
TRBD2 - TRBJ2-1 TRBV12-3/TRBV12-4 TGTGCCAGCACCCCGGGACTAGTAGTCGATGAGCAGTTCTTC CASTPGLVVDEQFF
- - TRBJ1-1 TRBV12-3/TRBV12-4 TGTGCCAGCAGTTCCAGGACAGCGTGGGCTTTCTTT CASSSRTAWAFF
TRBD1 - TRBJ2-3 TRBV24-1 TGTGCCACCAGTGACCGGACAGGGGGCGCAGATACGCAGTATTTT CATSDRTGGADTQYF
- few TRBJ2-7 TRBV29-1 TGCAGCGTTTGGGACACGCGAATCCCCTACGAGCAGTACTTC CSVWDTRIPYEQYF
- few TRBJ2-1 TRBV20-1 TGCAGTGCTAGGTGGCTTGCTGGCAATGAGCAGTTCTTC CSARWLAGNEQFF
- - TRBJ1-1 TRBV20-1 TGCAGTGCTAAGGGGTGGGGGGCTGAAGCTTTCTTT CSAKGWGAEAFF
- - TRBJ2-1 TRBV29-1 TGCAGCGTTGAAGGTGCGGGGCCGGACAATGAGCAGTTCTTC CSVEGAGPDNEQFF
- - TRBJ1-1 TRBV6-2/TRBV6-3 TGTGCCAGCAGTAACCTCCGGAACACTGAAGCTTTCTTT CASSNLRNTEAFF
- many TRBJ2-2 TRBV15 TGTGCCACCAGCAGAGATCGGGGACCCGGGGAGCTGTTTTTT CATSRDRGPGELFF
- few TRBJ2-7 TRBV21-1 TGTGCCAGCAGCAAACTAGCGGGAGTTGGGGAGCAGTACTTC CASSKLAGVGEQYF
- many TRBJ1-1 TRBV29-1 TGCAGCGTTGTCCGTAGCGGGTCAGGAATCACTGAAGCTTTCTTT CSVVRSGSGITEAFF
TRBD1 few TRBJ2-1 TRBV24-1 TGTGCCACCAGCACCGGGACAGGGGGCTTTCTCTCCTACAATGAGCAGTTCTTC CATSTGTGGFLSYNEQFF
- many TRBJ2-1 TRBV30 TGTGCCTGGGCGCCTCGCAATGAGCAGTTCTTC CAWAPRNEQFF
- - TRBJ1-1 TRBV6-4 TGTGCCAGCAGTAACTTGCCTGGCGCGGCCGCAGGCGGGAACACTGAAGCTTTCTTT CASSNLPGAAAGGNTEAFF
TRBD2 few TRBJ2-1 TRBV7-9 TGTGCCAGCAGCTTAGCGGGACTAGCGGGAGGCCTTTGGCAGTTCTTC CASSLAGLAGGLWQFF
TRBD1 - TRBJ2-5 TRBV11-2 TGTGCCAGCAGCTTAGGAGTGGACAGGATCCAAGAGACCCAGTACTTC CASSLGVDRIQETQYF
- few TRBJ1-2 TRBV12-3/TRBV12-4 TGTGCCAGCAGTTTTGGCAGGGCAGTAAGCTATGGCTACACCTTC CASSFGRAVSYGYTF